This record looks at one TCR beta chain sequence and its context. The antigen is unknown. From germline, CDR1 is SGHAT and CDR2 FQNNGV. The CDR3 has 15 residues. Trimming took off 5 bases at V and 3 bases at J, with 17 bases between the two ends. For sorted subsets, about 190 ng DNA per replicate equaled 30,000 or so T cell genomes. Only in-frame clones appear in the TCRdb table, and some are missing; sequencing was by immunoSEQ multiplex PCR. The table includes hundreds of thousands of clones, about 98% detected once. This entry comes from a study of shared clonotypes between healthy human individuals. Cells designated naive CD8 were CD45RO-negative and were positively selected for CCR7, with terminally differentiated effector memory CD45RA+ cells excluded. Donors comprised only Caucasian adults living in Nashville, Tennessee. Whole-study results and caveats: Approximately 5.1% was the fraction of naive CD4 clonotypes found shared across a few donors.

This receptor was obtained from a man aged 25 to 40 in good health. The chain joins TRBV11-2 to TRBJ2-7; D possibly matches TRBD1 or TRBD2 (5 bases each). Sequenced material: naive CD8+ T cells sorted from blood. The CDR3 is CASSTLSGPYYEQYF. CDR3 DNA sequence: TGTGCCAGCAGCACACTCTCGGGACCGTACTACGAGCAGTACTTC.